These 8 T cell receptor beta chains originate from one sample sequenced in a study of cytomegalovirus exposure and HLA in healthy donors. The PCR used 60 Vbeta and 13 Jbeta primers. Repertoires were generated with immunoSEQ multiplex PCR, while TCRdb's copy carries only in-frame clones and drops some. This table has 150,000 or so clones, 80% to 90% appearing once. The sequencing sample was made of PBMCs. The receptors stem from a man aged 18 to 30 in good health and CMV-seropositive.

The chain employs TRBV10-1 and TRBJ2-7, with 8 bases identical to TRBD2. The CDR3 is 15 amino acids. In germline, CDR1 is WNHNN, CDR2 SYGVQD (reference sequence). The J segment lost 2 bases and the V segment lost 0 bases, leaving 3 bases of the junction unmatched. The CDR3, as DNA: TGCGCCAGCAGTGAGTCGGTTAGCGGGACCTACGAGCAGTACTTC. Encoded protein: CASSESVSGTYEQYF.

A word on this clone: Other DNA sequences in the same sample also yield this CDR3. The chain recombines TRBV9 with TRBJ2-3; D not resolved. The V and J ends lost 1 base and 1 base respectively, with 4 bases between them. The CDR3 loop spans 13 amino acids. Germline assignment: CDR1 SGDLS and CDR2 YYNGEE. CDR3 sequence reads: CASSVQGTDTQYF. CDR3 nucleotide sequence: TGTGCCAGCAGCGTACAGGGCACAGATACGCAGTATTTT.

The V gene is TRBV6-5, the J gene TRBJ2-7; perhaps TRBD1 as D (6 bases). The V end lost 2 bases, the J end lost 7 bases, and 12 bases lay between the germline ends. The CDR3 extends over 13 amino acids. Germline values: CDR1 MNHEY, CDR2 SVGAGI. The CDR3 bases are TGTGCCAGCAGTTACCGCGGACAGCCTGAGCAGTACTTC. It specifies CASSYRGQPEQYF.

This chain uses TRBV11-1 with TRBJ1-1; D might be TRBD1 (5 bases). Germline CDR1 SGHAT, CDR2 FQDESV (reference sequence). The CDR3 spans 15 residues. The V end was cut by 0 bases, the J end by 11 bases, with 19 bases between. CDR3 nucleotides: TGTGCCAGCAGCTTAGCGCTCGGGGGACCTGGGCGCGCTTTCTTT. This gives the protein CASSLALGGPGRAFF. The entire variable domain, with the rest obtained from reference TRBV11-1 and TRBJ1-1, is as follows: EAEVAQSPRYKITEKSQAVAFWCDPISGHATLYWYRQILGQGPELLVQFQDESVVDDSQLPKDRFSAERLKGVDSTLKIQPAELGDSAMYLCASSLALGGPGRAFFGQGTRLTVV.

The genes are TRBV5-6 and TRBJ2-2; weak D call: TRBD1 (6 bases). Germline V gene sequence: CDR1 SGHDT, CDR2 YYEEEE. There are 14 residues in the CDR3. V gave up 4 bases and J gave up 7 bases, with 14 bases separating them. In DNA, the CDR3 is TGTGCCAGCAGCGCCGGGACATTCGACGGGGAGCTGTTTTTT. Translation: CASSAGTFDGELFF.

The gene calls are TRBV6-5 and TRBJ1-1; weak D call: TRBD1 (5 bases). V lost 6 bases and J 8 bases, leaving 13 bases between the germline ends. The CDR3 is 12 amino acids. In germline, CDR1 is MNHEY, CDR2 SVGAGI. The CDR3 DNA reads TGTGCCAGCAGCGCCGGGGGTAGGGAAGCTTTCTTT. Translated, it gives CASSAGGREAFF.

The J gene is TRBJ2-7, the V gene TRBV29-1; maybe TRBD1 (5 bases). The CDR3 has 12 residues. The V gene lost 4 bases and the J gene lost 4 bases, with 11 bases spanning the gap. The germline gives CDR1 SQVTM, CDR2 ANQGSEA. The CDR3 loop is CSVVVSGYEQYF. As DNA, the CDR3 is TGCAGCGTTGTGGTGTCAGGGTACGAGCAGTACTTC.

V and J are TRBV4-1 and TRBJ1-2, with unresolved D. Germline CDR1 reads MGHRA; CDR2 reads YSYEKL. This CDR3 has 16 amino acids. V was trimmed by 1 base and J by 0 bases, leaving 12 bases between them. The CDR3 DNA reads TGCGCCAGCAGCCAAGGTTCGGGGAAAGCTAACTATGGCTACACCTTC. Its protein product is CASSQGSGKANYGYTF.